This entry describes one T cell receptor (beta chain). Germline CDR1 LNHNV, CDR2 YYDKDF (reference sequence). The CDR3 runs 14 residues. V was cut by 0 bases and J by 5 bases, with 8 bases left in between. These data belong to a study of blood T cell repertoires in COVID-19. Sequencing was performed with immunoSEQ multiplex PCR; in TCRdb, only in-frame clones are kept and a portion is missing. The table has about 160,000 clones, 79% seen once. This chain uses TRBV15 with TRBJ1-5; no clear D gene. The TCR sequence derives from a woman aged 55 to 70 with COVID-19, enrolled during active disease. The sample was peripheral blood. DNA of the CDR3: TGTGCCACCAGCAGAGATGGCGGCTATCAGCCCCAGCATTTT. It is translated as CATSRDGGYQPQHF.